Shown below are 26 T cell receptor beta chains from a single sample sequenced in a study of shared clonotypes between healthy human individuals (dated by TCRdb to the early 2020s). For the CD8 naive samples, CD45RO-negative cells were positively selected for CCR7, yielding a CD45RA+CCR7+ population from which TemRA cells were excluded. The library was produced with the immunoSEQ multiplex PCR assay. Drawn from immuneACCESS, this table holds only the in-frame rearrangements with V and J called that TCRdb kept. Clones are partly lost; checked studies trace under half to an unresolved V gene and leave the rest unexplained. This sample is represented by around 1,900,000 clones; approximately 92% of them were singletons. 1.5% to 2% of the sample lies in the top ten. Sequencing was carried out using naive CD8+ T cells from PBMCs. Per the publication, the cell subset or site label means: CD45RA+CCR7+. These TCRs come from a young man in good health. Some clones in this sample may be carry-over from other donors' samples.

The rearrangement uses TRBV10-3 and TRBJ2-5, with D hard to call. The J call is uncertain, as TRBJ2-7 better fits the DNA end. Germline V gives CDR1 ENHRY, CDR2 SYGVKD. There are 11 residues in the CDR3. The CDR3 DNA sequence: TGTGCCATGGGGATTTCTGACGAGCAGTACTTC. Translation: CAMGISDEQYF.

The rearrangement joins TRBV27 to TRBJ2-7, with D perhaps given as TRBD1 or TRBD2 (5 bases each). This CDR3 region has 17 residues. Trimming removed 4 bases from V and 0 bases from J, with 19 bases in between. Germline loops: CDR1 MNHEY, CDR2 SMNVEV (reference sequence). The CDR3 loop reads CASSSRSGGPRSYEQYF. Here the CDR3 DNA reads TGTGCCAGCAGTTCGCGGAGTGGGGGTCCTCGCTCCTACGAGCAGTACTTC.

This chain connects TRBV27 to TRBJ1-2, with D possibly matching TRBD1 (6 bases). Trimming stripped 4 bases from V and 1 base from J, with 13 bases between. Germline values: CDR1 MNHEY, CDR2 SMNVEV (reference sequence). The CDR3 loop spans 15 amino acids. The CDR3 region has the DNA TGTGCCAGCAGTTCCCAGGGGTGGGGTAACTATGGCTACACCTTC. Translated: CASSSQGWGNYGYTF.

The chain recombines TRBV4-1 with TRBJ2-5; D is unresolved. The end of the DNA aligns better with TRBJ2-7, so the J call may be wrong. The germline gives CDR1 MGHRA, CDR2 YSYEKL. The CDR3 runs 15 residues. The CDR3 reads CASSQVVGSSYEQYF. DNA of the CDR3: TGCGCCAGCAGCCAAGTAGTCGGTAGCTCCTACGAGCAGTACTTC.

The chain employs TRBV11-2 and TRBJ1-1; D gene ambiguous. Trimming removed 5 bases from V and 1 base from J, with 20 bases in between. The length of the CDR3 is 17 residues. Germline V CDR1 and CDR2: SGHAT, FQNNGV. This chain's CDR3 is CASSMPPQAPSNTEAFF. The CDR3 DNA reads as TGTGCCAGCAGCATGCCACCTCAAGCACCCTCGAACACTGAAGCTTTCTTT.

This clone was recorded once. The CDR3 sequence: CASSPLSVAKNIQYF. CDR3 DNA: TGTGCCAGCAGTCCTCTCTCGGTAGCCAAAAACATTCAGTACTTC. The J gene is TRBJ2-4, the V gene TRBV27, with D uncertain. This CDR3 contains 15 residues. The germline CDR1 and CDR2 sequences are MNHEY and SMNVEV (reference sequence). With 5 bases removed from V and 0 bases from J, the gap between germline ends came to 11 bases.

The chain employs TRBV7-8 and TRBJ2-2; no definite D call. Trimming left V 5 bases short and J 1 base short, with 14 bases between. CDR1 and CDR2 (germline): SGHVS, FQNEAQ. The CDR3 spans 16 residues. This CDR3 reads CASSPDQTLNTGELFF. CDR3 coding DNA: TGTGCCAGCAGCCCGGATCAGACTTTGAACACCGGGGAGCTGTTTTTT.

The chain recombines TRBV18 with TRBJ1-2, with 8 bases matching TRBD1. The CDR3 is 14 amino acids. The germline gives CDR1 KGHSH, CDR2 LQKENI. Trimming took 0 bases from V and 4 from J; bases not matched to a gene: 1. CDR3 sequence reads: CASSPPGTGYGYTF. The CDR3 bases are TGTGCCAGCTCACCACCCGGGACAGGCTATGGCTACACCTTC.

The chain is built from TRBV4-1 and TRBJ1-2; D ambiguous. This CDR3 is 14 amino acids long. Germline CDR1 and CDR2: MGHRA and YSYEKL. The germline V and J ends were trimmed by 0 bases and 4 bases, with 9 bases remaining between them. CDR3 sequence (DNA): TGCGCCAGCAGCCAAGAAGCGGGCCCCTATGGCTACACCTTC. This sequence encodes CASSQEAGPYGYTF.

This clone was counted only a few times. V gene TRBV7-6 combines with J gene TRBJ1-1, with D tentatively TRBD1 (5 bases). The germline V and J ends were trimmed by 6 bases and 1 base, with 6 bases remaining between them. The CDR3 runs to 12 residues. Per the germline V gene, CDR1 is SGHVS and CDR2 is FNYEAQ. CDR3 coding DNA: TGTGCCAGCAGGGGGGGGAACACTGAAGCTTTCTTT. As protein: CASRGGNTEAFF.

The table lists this clone with a few counts. This rearrangement joins TRBV25-1 to TRBJ1-1; D is perhaps TRBD1 (5 bases). Per germline, CDR1 MGHDK and CDR2 SYGVNS. Trimming left V 11 bases short and J 5 bases short, with 12 bases between. The CDR3 length is 11 residues. CDR3 amino acids: CALSGHTEAFF. The CDR3 DNA is TGTGCCCTTTCGGGGCATACTGAAGCTTTCTTT.

V usage is TRBV7-2 and J usage is TRBJ2-1, with TRBD2 identical over 9 bases. V gave up 5 bases and J gave up 2 bases; unmatched junction bases: 7. The germline V gene has CDR1 SGHTA and CDR2 FQGNSA. This CDR3 is built from 16 residues. The CDR3 loop reads CASSNRLAEPYNEQFF. Written as DNA, the CDR3 is TGTGCCAGCAGCAATAGACTAGCGGAGCCCTACAATGAGCAGTTCTTC.

This CDR3 is CASTTEPLALAFF. Written as DNA, the CDR3 is TGTGCCAGCACCACCGAGCCCCTAGCTTTGGCTTTCTTT. The chain uses TRBV28 and TRBJ1-1; D is uncertain. This CDR3 is 13 amino acids long. Germline CDR1 and CDR2: MDHEN and SYDVKM. The V gene lost 7 bases and the J gene lost 11 bases, with 20 bases spanning the gap.

V and J are TRBV6-6 and TRBJ1-1, with D maybe TRBD1 (5 bases). The V and J ends lost 2 bases and 0 bases respectively, with 10 bases between them. The CDR3 consists of 15 residues. Germline CDR1 and CDR2: MNHNY and SVGAGI (reference sequence). In DNA form, the CDR3 reads TGTGCCAGCAGTTACGACAGAAGCATGAACACTGAAGCTTTCTTT. This encodes CASSYDRSMNTEAFF.

In this sample, this clone turned up once. V is TRBV30 and J is TRBJ2-7; TRBD2 is a possible D gene (5 bases). The CDR3 length is 14 residues. Between the trimmed V and J ends, which lost 5 bases and 0 bases, there was a span of 14 bases. The V gene's germline CDR1 is GTSNPN and CDR2 SVGIG (reference sequence). The CDR3 nucleotides are TGTGCCTGGGAGGGCGTAGGAAGCTCCTACGAGCAGTACTTC. Its protein product is CAWEGVGSSYEQYF.

V is TRBV21-1 and J is TRBJ2-7. TRBV21-1 represents a pseudogene. This CDR3 has 14 residues. CDR3 region: CASSQRYTTYEQYF. The CDR3, as DNA: TGTGCCAGCAGCCAACGGTACACCACCTACGAGCAGTACTTC.

The V call is TRBV4-3, the J call TRBJ1-4; TRBD1 might be the D (5 bases). In germline, CDR1 is LGHNA, CDR2 YSLEER. There are 20 residues in the CDR3. Trimming left V 0 bases short and J 4 bases short, with 24 bases between. CDR3 nucleotide sequence: TGCGCCAGCAGCCAAGAAACCGGCCGCCTCCTTACAGGATTTAATGAAAAACTGTTTTTT. Protein product: CASSQETGRLLTGFNEKLFF.

The CDR3 loop reads CASRMGMNTEAFF. The DNA of the CDR3 is TGTGCCAGCAGGATGGGCATGAACACTGAAGCTTTCTTT. The chain has TRBV7-9 and TRBJ1-1; D remains ambiguous. The V gene's germline CDR1 is SEHNR and CDR2 FQNEAQ (reference sequence). The CDR3 runs to 13 residues. The V end was cut by 6 bases, the J end by 0 bases, with 8 bases between.

The chain joins TRBV29-1 to TRBJ2-1; D not resolved. The CDR3 runs to 11 residues. The germline V gene encodes CDR1 SQVTM and CDR2 ANQGSEA. V was clipped by 6 bases and J by 3 bases, with 6 bases between them. The CDR3 nucleotides are TGCAGCGTCGTTTACTACAATGAGCAGTTCTTC. Protein product: CSVVYYNEQFF.

The chain carries TRBV28 and TRBJ2-1, with 12 bases lining up with TRBD2. The germline V gene encodes CDR1 MDHEN and CDR2 SYDVKM. V gave up 4 bases and J gave up 4 bases; unmatched junction bases: 5. The CDR3 consists of 16 residues. As DNA, the CDR3 is TGTGCCAGCAGTTCCTGGACTAGCGGGGTTTACAATGAGCAGTTCTTC. Translating it yields CASSSWTSGVYNEQFF.

This clone has only one observation. Other nucleotide sequences from this sample produce the same CDR3. The chain recombines TRBV27 with TRBJ1-5; D is unresolved. The germline V gene has CDR1 MNHEY and CDR2 SMNVEV (reference sequence). The ends were cut back, 6 bases at V and 3 bases at J, with 9 bases in the middle. This CDR3 spans 13 amino acids. The CDR3 DNA sequence: TGTGCCAGCAGCTACGGGTTCAATCAGCCCCAGCATTTT. Translated, it gives CASSYGFNQPQHF.

The chain has TRBV4-1 and TRBJ2-3, with 13 nucleotides matching TRBD2. After removal of 3 bases from V and 9 bases from J, the junction contained 9 bases not matched to a gene. CDR3 size: 16 residues. Germline CDR1 is MGHRA and CDR2 is YSYEKL. This CDR3 reads CASSQGLGLAGATQYF. The CDR3 bases are TGCGCCAGCAGCCAGGGCCTAGGACTAGCGGGGGCGACGCAGTATTTT.

This rearrangement joins TRBV9 to TRBJ2-2; D tentatively reads TRBD1 or TRBD2 (5 bases each). Trimming cost V 0 bases and J 8 bases, with 14 bases left between them. CDR1 is SGDLS and CDR2 is YYNGEE in the germline V gene. The CDR3 length is 15 residues. CDR3 bases: TGTGCCAGCAGCGTAGACGGGACCACTGAAGGGGAGCTGTTTTTT. This translates into CASSVDGTTEGELFF.

Only one count was recorded for this clone. V usage is TRBV7-2 and J usage is TRBJ2-1; D gene uncertain. The CDR3 totals 14 residues. Germline CDR1 and CDR2: SGHTA and FQGNSA. Trimming cost V 0 bases and J 3 bases, with 6 bases left between them. CDR3 protein: CASSLAFDYNEQFF. CDR3 DNA sequence: TGTGCCAGCAGCTTAGCGTTCGACTACAATGAGCAGTTCTTC.

The chain combines TRBV28 with TRBJ2-7, with a tentative D call TRBD2 (5 bases). V was trimmed by 4 bases and J by 4 bases, leaving 11 bases between them. Germline V gives CDR1 MDHEN, CDR2 SYDVKM. This CDR3 is built from 13 residues. The CDR3 loop is CASSYEGPYEQYF. Here the CDR3 DNA reads TGTGCCAGCAGTTATGAGGGCCCTTACGAGCAGTACTTC. Together with reference TRBV28 and TRBJ2-7, the CDR3 gives the full variable domain: DVKVTQSSRYLVKRTGEKVFLECVQDMDHENMFWYRQDPGLGLRLIYFSYDVKMKEKGDIPEGYSVSREKKERFSLILESASTNQTSMYLCASSYEGPYEQYFGPGTRLTVT.

This chain uses TRBV7-9 with TRBJ2-1; perhaps D is TRBD1 or TRBD2 (6 bases each). The germline V and J ends were trimmed by 5 bases and 6 bases, with 20 bases remaining between them. Germline values: CDR1 SEHNR, CDR2 FQNEAQ (reference sequence). This CDR3 is 16 amino acids long. In DNA, the CDR3 is TGTGCCAGCAGCATTCCGCAGGGGAGGCTATTCAATGAGCAGTTCTTC. It is translated as CASSIPQGRLFNEQFF.